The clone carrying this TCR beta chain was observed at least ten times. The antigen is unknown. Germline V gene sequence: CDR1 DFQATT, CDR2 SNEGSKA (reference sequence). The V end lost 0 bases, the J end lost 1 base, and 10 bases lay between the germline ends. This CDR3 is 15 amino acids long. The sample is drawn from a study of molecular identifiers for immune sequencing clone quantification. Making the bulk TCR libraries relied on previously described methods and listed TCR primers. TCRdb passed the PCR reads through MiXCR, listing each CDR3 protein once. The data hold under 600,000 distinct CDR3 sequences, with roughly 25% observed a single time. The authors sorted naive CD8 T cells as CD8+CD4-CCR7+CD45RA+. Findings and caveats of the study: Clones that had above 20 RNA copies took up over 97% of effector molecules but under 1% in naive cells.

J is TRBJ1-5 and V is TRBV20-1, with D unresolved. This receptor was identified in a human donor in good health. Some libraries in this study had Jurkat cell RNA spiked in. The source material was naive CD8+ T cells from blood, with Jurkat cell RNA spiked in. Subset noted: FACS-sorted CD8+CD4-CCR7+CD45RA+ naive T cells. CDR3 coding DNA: TGCAGTGCTAGAGACGTGGGTGCGAGCAATCAGCCCCAGCATTTT. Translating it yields CSARDVGASNQPQHF.